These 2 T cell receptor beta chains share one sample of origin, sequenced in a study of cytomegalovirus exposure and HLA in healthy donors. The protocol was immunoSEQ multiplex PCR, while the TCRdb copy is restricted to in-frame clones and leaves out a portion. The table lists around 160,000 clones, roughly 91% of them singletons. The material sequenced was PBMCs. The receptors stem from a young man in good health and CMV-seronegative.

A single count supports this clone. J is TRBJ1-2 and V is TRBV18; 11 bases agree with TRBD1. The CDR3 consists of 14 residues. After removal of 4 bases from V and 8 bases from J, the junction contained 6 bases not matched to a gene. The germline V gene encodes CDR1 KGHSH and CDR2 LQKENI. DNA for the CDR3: TGTGCCAGCTCACTCGGACAGGGGGCAGAGGGCTACACCTTC. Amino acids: CASSLGQGAEGYTF.

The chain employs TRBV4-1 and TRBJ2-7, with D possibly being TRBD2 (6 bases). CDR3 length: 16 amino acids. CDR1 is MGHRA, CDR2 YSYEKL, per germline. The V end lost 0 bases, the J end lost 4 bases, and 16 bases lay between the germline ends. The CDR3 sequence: CASSQEGSGGPYEQYF. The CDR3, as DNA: TGCGCCAGCAGCCAAGAAGGTAGCGGAGGCCCGTACGAGCAGTACTTC.